This record looks at one TCR beta chain sequence and its context. Its cognate antigen is unknown. Repertoires were generated with immunoSEQ multiplex PCR, while TCRdb's copy carries only in-frame clones and drops some. The sample shows 45,000 to 65,000 clones, 87% of them seen only once. The data belong to a study of T cell responses to AZD1222 COVID-19 vaccine. Whole-study findings and limits: Donors were largely white British and mainly female; clonal diversity was possibly underestimated. No repertoire was sampled before or during the peak T cell response, only after it.

V was cut by 6 bases and J by 9 bases, with 9 bases left in between. Germline loops: CDR1 SGHNT, CDR2 YENEEA. The CDR3 extends over 11 amino acids. Second-dose timings of about 4 or about 12 weeks were pooled. V is TRBV11-3 and J is TRBJ2-1; D may be TRBD1 (5 bases). The receptor's source is an adult who received the AZD1222 COVID-19 vaccine. Source: peripheral blood, taken 28 days after the second AZD1222 dose. The CDR3 DNA reads TGTGCCAGCAGTCAGGGTGCTGAGCAGTTCTTC. The encoded protein is CASSQGAEQFF.